This is a list of T cell receptor beta chains from one sample in a study of prognosis after radiotherapy for stage I lung cancer. TCRdb fed the multiplex PCR reads into MiXCR, producing one record per CDR3 protein. The sample has about 51,000 distinct CDR3 sequences; 30% to 35% are singletons. The sequenced sample was PBMCs, obtained before or after stereotactic body radiation therapy (not recorded which). These receptors were obtained from a donor aged 50 or older with non-small cell lung cancer. The CDR3 runs from the conserved cysteine through the conserved F or W. A D gene is named only where the DNA matches it firmly. The size field is filled for only some rows; it gives once, few, many or a size class.

>.|TRBJ2-1|many|TRBV7-8
TGTGCCAGCAGCCACCCGGCGAATGAGCAGTTCTTC
CASSHPANEQFF
>.|TRBJ2-2|.|TRBV6-5
TGTACCAGCAGTTACTCTTTAGGCACCGGGGAGATGTTTTTT
CTSSYSLGTGEMFF
>.|TRBJ1-4|many|TRBV5-1
TGCGCCAGCAGCTTGGGGTCACAGGGTGCAGGTGAAAAACTGTTTTTT
CASSLGSQGAGEKLFF
>TRBD2|TRBJ2-3|many|TRBV5-1
TGCGCCAGCAGCCGGGGACTAGCGGGGAGCACAGATACGCAGTATTTT
CASSRGLAGSTDTQYF
>.|TRBJ2-6|many|TRBV5-1
TGCGCCAGCAGCATTTCCGGCTCTGGGGCCAACGTCCTGACTTTC
CASSISGSGANVLTF
>.|TRBJ2-2|many|TRBV7-9
TGTGCCAGCACCCAAGACGGGGCAGGGGGGAATACCGGGGAGCTGTTTTTT
CASTQDGAGGNTGELFF
>TRBD1|TRBJ2-7|many|TRBV12-3/TRBV12-4
TGTGCCAGCAGCTTCACCGGGACAGGACACGAGCAGTACTTC
CASSFTGTGHEQYF
>.|TRBJ1-1|many|TRBV4-2
TGTGCCAGCAGCCAAGAAACGGTTGGTGAAGCTTTCTTT
CASSQETVGEAFF
>.|TRBJ1-2|many|TRBV7-9
TGTGCCAGCAGCTCAGGCCGCCCTAACTATGGCTACACCTTC
CASSSGRPNYGYTF
>TRBD2|TRBJ2-7|many|TRBV28
TGTGCCAGCAGTGGGGGGGATCAGTCCTACGAGCAGTACTTC
CASSGGDQSYEQYF
>.|TRBJ2-7|medium-sized|TRBV2
TGTGCCAGCAGTGATCAGGGTCTTTTCAACGAGCAGTACTTC
CASSDQGLFNEQYF
>TRBD1|TRBJ2-7|many|TRBV12-3/TRBV12-4
TGTGCCAGCAGGAATACAGGGGGCTACGAGCAGTACTTC
CASRNTGGYEQYF
>.|TRBJ1-4|many|TRBV6-1
TGTGCCAGCAGTCCTAATATTGAAAAACTGTTTTTT
CASSPNIEKLFF